Presented here are 10 T cell receptor beta chains from one specimen sequenced in a study of human T cells and chemical hapten exposure. TCRdb reanalysed the RACE reads using MiXCR and keeps one entry per CDR3 protein. The sample lists 250,000 or so distinct CDR3 sequences, around 7.3% occurring once. Time point described: pre-sensitization, week 0. Regarding treatment: therapeutic diphenylcyclopropenone sensitization with weekly scalp DPC. This specimen was whole blood, taken in connection with sensitization to the hapten diphenylcyclopropenone (DPC). The receptor source for this set is a man aged 18 to 29 with alopecia areata. Some clones in this sample may be carry-over from other donors' samples.

The V call is TRBV3-1, the J call TRBJ2-5, with TRBD2 matching 13 bases. J gave up 5 bases and V 7 bases, and 7 bases lay outside the gene matches. Germline V gene lookup returns CDR1 LGHDT and CDR2 YNNKEL (reference sequence). The length of the CDR3 is 15 residues. The CDR3 coding sequence is TGTGCCAGCACCCGTGGACTAGCGGGGGATGAGACCCAGTACTTC. It specifies CASTRGLAGDETQYF.

In its sample, this clonotype was seen a few times. The chain links TRBV12-3 or TRBV12-4 to TRBJ1-5; 8 nucleotides agree with TRBD1. Trimming took 6 bases from V and 4 from J; bases not matched to a gene: 5. The CDR3 runs 14 residues. The CDR3 region has the DNA TGTGCCAGCAGACCACAGGGGGTGAATCAGCCCCAGCATTTT. This translates into CASRPQGVNQPQHF.

This rearrangement joins TRBV5-1 to TRBJ2-7; D is undetermined. The V and J ends lost 0 bases and 0 bases respectively, with 10 bases between them. The CDR3 has 15 amino acids. Germline V gene data show CDR1 as SGHRS and CDR2 as YFSETQ. The CDR3 DNA is TGCGCCAGCAGCTTGGATACGAATCGCTCCTACGAGCAGTACGTC. It translates to CASSLDTNRSYEQYV.

The V and J genes are TRBV29-1 and TRBJ2-3; 8 bases fit TRBD1. V shed 6 bases and J 0 bases; nucleotides not matched to a gene: 17. In germline, CDR1 is SQVTM, CDR2 ANQGSEA. The CDR3 totals 18 residues. The CDR3 nucleotides read TGCAGCGTACGACCTAGCCTACCAGGGGGCTCAAGCACAGATACGCAGTATTTT. Its translation is CSVRPSLPGGSSTDTQYF.

This clonotype showed up just a few times. This chain links TRBV7-6 with TRBJ1-3, with no clear D. V shed 0 bases and J shed 0 bases, with 12 bases lying between them. The CDR3 runs to 17 residues. The V gene's germline CDR1 is SGHVS and CDR2 FNYEAQ. As DNA, the CDR3 is TGTGCCAGCAGCTTAGCGCTCCGTGCCAACTCTGGAAACACCATATATTTT. As protein: CASSLALRANSGNTIYF.

This clonotype turned up a few times. V is TRBV11-3 and J is TRBJ2-3; perhaps TRBD2 as D (6 bases). Trimming shortened V by 1 base and J by 2 bases, and 10 bases separated the two germline ends. The CDR3 sequence is 15 residues long. Germline V CDR1 and CDR2: SGHNT, YENEEA. The CDR3 sequence: CASSLAAGTTDTQYF. Written as DNA, the CDR3 is TGTGCCAGCAGCTTAGCAGCGGGTACCACAGATACGCAGTATTTT.

This clonotype was found many times. V and J are TRBV9 and TRBJ2-2; D remains ambiguous. The CDR3 is 13 amino acids. The V and J ends lost 7 bases and 0 bases respectively, with 7 bases between them. The germline V gene encodes CDR1 SGDLS and CDR2 YYNGEE. The CDR3 sequence: CASGRTNTGELFF. The CDR3 nucleotides read TGTGCCAGCGGACGGACGAACACCGGGGAGCTGTTTTTT.

This clonotype has a handful of counts. Here the CDR3 DNA reads TGCGCCAGCAGCCTTGGGGGGTTAATGTCGGTTATAGCAGATACGCAGTATTTT. Translation: CASSLGGLMSVIADTQYF. V and J are TRBV5-1 and TRBJ2-3, with D possibly being TRBD2 (6 bases). This CDR3 comprises 18 residues. From germline, CDR1 is SGHRS and CDR2 YFSETQ. Trimming shortened V by 4 bases and J by 4 bases, and 25 bases separated the two germline ends.

This clonotype appeared many times. The chain recombines TRBV12-3 or TRBV12-4 with TRBJ1-2, with a weak D call TRBD1 (6 bases). The CDR3 length is 18 residues. Trimming removed 2 bases at V and 0 bases at J, with 19 bases between. The CDR3 region is CASSLRRTVGGTNYGYTF. DNA for the CDR3: TGTGCCAGCAGTTTAAGGCGGACAGTTGGAGGGACTAACTATGGCTACACCTTC.

This clonotype was counted only a few times. The V call is TRBV7-9, the J call TRBJ2-5; no clear D gene. This CDR3 has 13 amino acids. The ends were cut back, 4 bases at V and 5 bases at J, with 11 bases in the middle. Per the germline V gene, CDR1 is SEHNR and CDR2 is FQNEAQ (reference sequence). The CDR3 region is CASSSTLRETQYF. In nucleotides, the CDR3 is TGTGCCAGCAGCTCGACCCTCCGGGAGACCCAGTACTTC.